A selection of T cell receptor beta chains follows, all from one sample in a study of blood T cell repertoires in COVID-19. Assay used: immunoSEQ multiplex PCR; TCRdb lists only in-frame clones, some missing. The sample includes a few hundred thousand clones, about 90% of them seen just once. The specimen sequenced was PBMCs or T cells enriched from blood (not recorded which). The origin of the receptors is a woman aged 25-40 years who had recovered from COVID-19. Each CDR3 is given without its conserved first and last residue. The size field is filled for only some rows; it gives once, few, many or a size class.

j_gene,abundance,v_gene,CDR3aa
TRBJ2-1,.,TRBV3-1/TRBV3-2,ASSPRGGDNEQF
TRBJ2-7,.,TRBV2,ASSPGLQRLEQY
TRBJ1-1,.,TRBV28,ASIYSGSTEAF
TRBJ2-3,.,TRBV5-1,ASTPGRVKDTQY
TRBJ1-1,once,TRBV6-6,ASKRTLNTEAF
TRBJ1-2,.,TRBV10-3,AISDRAGEGNNGYT
TRBJ1-4,.,TRBV28,ASREARGLEGKLF
TRBJ1-5,.,TRBV19,ASGDRGSNQPQH
TRBJ2-5,.,TRBV28,ASSLRAGGPQETQY
TRBJ2-1,.,TRBV6-5,ASMGGGYNEQF
TRBJ1-1,once,TRBV7-9,ASRPAGARRDTEAF
TRBJ1-4,.,TRBV10-2,ASSVDSLKLF
TRBJ2-4,.,TRBV28,ASSPDREVKNIQY
TRBJ1-1,.,TRBV5-4,ASSHRAMNTEAF
TRBJ1-1,.,TRBV9,ASSVLPGSGTEAF
TRBJ1-1,once,TRBV5-1,ASSAGFLNTEAF
TRBJ2-7,.,TRBV2,ASIVREGYEQY
TRBJ1-6,.,TRBV10-1,ASSEPPGTGPRSPLH
TRBJ2-7,.,TRBV29-1,SVLGWTDDYEQY
TRBJ2-1,.,TRBV19,ASSIVQTGAKEQF
TRBJ2-3,few,TRBV5-4,ASSLAGTSGGWSTDTQY
TRBJ2-3,.,TRBV7-9,ASSSRLAGTDTQY
TRBJ2-1,.,TRBV5-1,ASSLAGGIAKDEQF
TRBJ1-2,.,TRBV27,ASSLSPRLGYT
TRBJ2-7,.,TRBV7-9,ASSRLLGQGRYEQY
TRBJ1-5,once,TRBV9,ASSVGQASNQPQH
TRBJ1-5,.,TRBV28,ASSLTDRGPNQPQH
TRBJ2-4,.,TRBV19,ASSMAPAKNIQY
TRBJ2-5,.,TRBV5-1,ASSAGQNQETQY
TRBJ2-3,.,TRBV6-5,ASRRGGLGLDTQY
TRBJ1-4,.,TRBV4-1,ASSQGPLGTNEKLF
TRBJ2-3,.,TRBV12-3/TRBV12-4,ASRAGGDTQY
TRBJ1-4,.,TRBV7-2,ASSLAGPGELF
TRBJ1-3,.,TRBV11-2,ASSVFLEAAAGNTIY
TRBJ2-1,.,TRBV12-5,ASGPTSGDTYEQF
TRBJ1-6,few,TRBV2,ASSEGRGLYNSPLH
TRBJ1-2,once,TRBV7-8,ASSLGHSNYGYT
TRBJ2-7,.,TRBV10-1,ASSESGGDSSYEQY
TRBJ1-5,.,TRBV28,ASAKGGARNQPQH
TRBJ2-7,.,TRBV5-1,ASRPDVAGGREQY
TRBJ2-5,.,TRBV24-1,ATSRLAGGQETQY
TRBJ1-1,few,TRBV30,AWSFRGSLSTEAF
TRBJ2-7,.,TRBV5-1,ASSLFPAGGPRNAYEQY
TRBJ2-1,.,TRBV2,ASIGTGVSSSNEQF